Listed here are 29 T cell receptor beta chains from one sample, sequenced in a study of blood T cells in healthy people across ages. Then a second PCR, running roughly 7 to 11 cycles, was carried out with a sample-barcoded 5' primer and a J-beta primer mix. MiXCR, applied by TCRdb to the 5' RACE reads, yields one record per CDR3 protein. Among roughly 1,500,000 distinct CDR3 sequences listed, roughly 40% were seen once. The sequenced material came from blood. The receptors originated from a young woman in good health.

Concerning this clonotype: One junction end does not reproduce the germline sequence, and a read error may be involved. The gene calls are TRBV7-8 and TRBJ2-1; D gene uncertain. Germline CDR1 and CDR2: SGHVS and FQNEAQ. This CDR3 has 13 amino acids. In DNA form, the CDR3 reads TGTGCCAGCAGCTTAGCGCCCGCCAATGAGCAGTCCTTC. It translates to CASSLAPANEQSF.

The chain carries TRBV6-5 and TRBJ1-1, with D unclear. There are 13 residues in the CDR3. Trimming removed 5 bases from V and 11 bases from J, with 18 bases in between. Germline V gene data show CDR1 as MNHEY and CDR2 as SVGAGI. The CDR3 nucleotides read TGTGCCAGCAGTAGGAGGGTGGCTGAGCGGGCTTTCTTT. This gives the protein CASSRRVAERAFF.

The genes are TRBV6-2 or TRBV6-3 and TRBJ2-2; D gene uncertain. The CDR3 loop spans 14 amino acids. Deletions cut 0 bases from V and 1 base from J, with 3 bases between. Germline V lookup: CDR1 MNHEY, CDR2 SVGEGT. Here the CDR3 DNA reads TGTGCCAGCAGTTACTCAGGGAACACCGGGGAGCTGTTTTTT. Translated: CASSYSGNTGELFF.

The chain links TRBV27 to TRBJ1-5; possible D gene TRBD1, 5 bases. With 3 bases removed from V and 12 bases from J, the gap between germline ends came to 18 bases. The CDR3 runs to 14 residues. Germline CDR1 MNHEY, CDR2 SMNVEV (reference sequence). The CDR3 nucleotides are TGTGCCAGCAGTTTGTCGGGGCCTGTCTCCTACCAGCATTTT. It is translated as CASSLSGPVSYQHF.

This clonotype was detected ten times or more. This chain connects TRBV20-1 to TRBJ2-3; weak D call: TRBD2 (6 bases). The CDR3 has 13 amino acids. Trimming removed 2 bases at V and 6 bases at J, with 12 bases between. From germline, CDR1 is DFQATT and CDR2 SNEGSKA (reference sequence). CDR3: CSARTGLADTQYF. For the CDR3, the DNA is TGCAGTGCTAGAACGGGACTGGCGGATACGCAGTATTTT.

The chain joins TRBV12-3 or TRBV12-4 to TRBJ2-5; tentative D call: TRBD1 (6 bases). With 10 bases removed from V and 3 bases from J, the gap between germline ends came to 15 bases. The CDR3 covers 13 residues. The CDR3 coding sequence is TGTGCCAACACTGGGGGCGGTAAAGAGACCCAGTACTTC. Amino acid sequence: CANTGGGKETQYF.

The chain is built from TRBV25-1 and TRBJ2-4, with D possibly being TRBD1 or TRBD2 (5 bases each). The better agreement between TRBJ2-7 and the DNA end casts doubt on the J call. The germline V gene encodes CDR1 MGHDK and CDR2 SYGVNS. This CDR3 has 16 residues. For the CDR3, the DNA is TGTGCCAGCAGTGAATATTTTGACGGGACGGGCTACGAGCAGTACTTC. Translation: CASSEYFDGTGYEQYF.

This clonotype has only a few counts. The rearrangement joins TRBV2 to TRBJ2-2, with 11 bases aligning to TRBD2. The trim removed 10 bases at V and 2 bases at J, leaving 3 bases unmatched. Germline CDR1 SNHLY, CDR2 FYNNEI. The CDR3 covers 14 residues. The CDR3 is CAKGTSGNTGELFF. CDR3 coding DNA: TGTGCCAAGGGGACTAGCGGAAACACCGGGGAGCTGTTTTTT.

This clonotype was recorded a few times. The genes are TRBV25-1 and TRBJ2-3, with 7 nucleotides matching TRBD2. Germline loops: CDR1 MGHDK, CDR2 SYGVNS. V gave up 2 bases and J gave up 0 bases; unmatched junction bases: 5. The CDR3 runs 16 residues. CDR3 in DNA: TGTGCCAGCAGTGAACCCAGCGGGGATAGCACAGATACGCAGTATTTT. Translating gives CASSEPSGDSTDTQYF.

This clonotype was seen a single time. The chain links TRBV18 to TRBJ2-6; D gene ambiguous. Germline V gene sequence: CDR1 KGHSH, CDR2 LQKENI. Trimming stripped 3 bases from V and 2 bases from J, with 5 bases between. This CDR3 spans 14 amino acids. The CDR3 protein is CASSPATGANVLTF. CDR3 coding DNA: TGTGCCAGCTCACCGGCAACTGGGGCCAACGTCCTGACTTTC. The full variable domain, rest sourced from reference TRBV18 and TRBJ2-6, is NAGVMQNPRHLVRRRGQEARLRCSPMKGHSHVYWYRQLPEEGLKFMVYLQKENIIDESGMPKERFSAEFPKEGPSILRIQQVVRGDSAAYFCASSPATGANVLTFGAGSRLTVL.

This clonotype was picked up a small number of times. V is TRBV12-3 or TRBV12-4 and J is TRBJ1-1; D remains unclear. The CDR3 runs 12 residues. V was cut by 8 bases and J by 4 bases, with 11 bases left in between. The CDR3 nucleotides are TGTGCCAGCGGAGGTATACTCACTGAAGCTTTCTTT. Amino acids: CASGGILTEAFF.

In the case of this clonotype: Mismatch with germline at one junction end may stem from a read error. The rearrangement uses TRBV7-9 and TRBJ2-1; D remains unclear. Germline-derived CDR1 and CDR2 are SEHNR and FQNEAQ (reference sequence). The CDR3 consists of 12 residues. CDR3 DNA sequence: TGTGCCGGCAGCTCGAAAGGCAATGAGCAGTTCTTC. Its translation is CAGSSKGNEQFF.

The sample holds a few counts of this clonotype. CDR3 protein: CASRYPGQGAHEQYF. CDR3 coding DNA: TGTGCCAGCAGGTACCCGGGACAGGGGGCCCACGAGCAGTACTTC. The chain combines TRBV28 with TRBJ2-5; 12 nucleotides line up with TRBD1. The J call may not be correct, given that the DNA end is closer to TRBJ2-7. The CDR3 is 15 residues long. Germline CDR1 reads MDHEN; CDR2 reads SYDVKM.

There are a few counts of this clonotype. The chain carries TRBV20-1 and TRBJ2-4; the match to TRBD2 covers 8 bases. In germline, CDR1 is DFQATT, CDR2 SNEGSKA (reference sequence). The CDR3 has 16 amino acids. V gave up 3 bases and J gave up 0 bases; unmatched junction bases: 7. The CDR3 sequence: CSASNAGRAAKNIQYF. CDR3 DNA sequence: TGCAGTGCTAGTAATGCCGGGAGGGCAGCCAAAAACATTCAGTACTTC.

Points on this clonotype: In this CDR3 the conserved last residue, phenylalanine or tryptophan, is missing, so a read error is likely. The chain links TRBV10-3 to TRBJ1-5; D is undetermined. The germline V gene has CDR1 ENHRY and CDR2 SYGVKD. The CDR3 runs to 13 residues. Between the trimmed V and J ends, which lost 2 bases and 6 bases, there was a span of 8 bases. The CDR3 sequence is CAISETLSQPQHI. In nucleotides, the CDR3 is TGTGCCATCAGTGAGACATTGTCTCAGCCCCAGCATATT.

The rearrangement links TRBV7-9 to TRBJ2-7; D is possibly TRBD1 or TRBD2 (5 bases each). With 3 bases removed from V and 4 bases from J, the gap between germline ends came to 13 bases. The CDR3 loop spans 14 amino acids. The germline CDR1 and CDR2 sequences are SEHNR and FQNEAQ (reference sequence). In nucleotides, the CDR3 is TGTGCCAGCAGCTTCCTCCGGGGCGAGTACGAGCAGTACTTC. Protein: CASSFLRGEYEQYF.

This clonotype came up a few times. The chain has TRBV6-6 and TRBJ1-5; D gene ambiguous. The CDR3 consists of 14 residues. V gave up 2 bases and J gave up 0 bases, with 5 bases separating them. The germline gives CDR1 MNHNY, CDR2 SVGAGI (reference sequence). The CDR3 sequence is CASSYAYSNQPQHF. Here the CDR3 DNA reads TGTGCCAGCAGTTACGCTTATAGCAATCAGCCCCAGCATTTT.

This clonotype appeared a few times. The V gene is TRBV9, the J gene TRBJ2-5; D call uncertain. Per the germline V gene, CDR1 is SGDLS and CDR2 is YYNGEE. The CDR3 has 15 residues. Trimming pared 3 bases from V and 2 bases from J, leaving 14 bases between. DNA of the CDR3: TGTGCCAGCAGCGCCCAGATCCGACTTCAAGAGACCCAGTACTTC. The encoded protein is CASSAQIRLQETQYF. The whole variable domain, remainder taken from reference TRBV9 and TRBJ2-5, is DSGVTQTPKHLITATGQRVTLRCSPRSGDLSVYWYQQSLDQGLQFLIQYYNGEERAKGNILERFSAQQFPDLHSELNLSSLELGDSALYFCASSAQIRLQETQYFGPGTRLLVL.

The CDR3 DNA reads TGTGCCAGCAGCTTGTCTCGAGCGGGACTGGAGACCCAGTACTTC. Translating it yields CASSLSRAGLETQYF. The V and J genes are TRBV7-2 and TRBJ2-5; TRBD2 matches 7 bases. V was clipped by 3 bases and J by 5 bases; unmatched bases: 9. Germline V CDR1 and CDR2: SGHTA, FQGNSA. The CDR3 spans 15 residues. The full variable domain, in which reference TRBV7-2 and TRBJ2-5 provide the parts outside the CDR3, is GAGVSQSPSNKVTEKGKDVELRCDPISGHTALYWYRQSLGQGLEFLIYFQGNSAPDKSGLPSDRFSAERTGGSVSTLTIQRTQQEDSAVYLCASSLSRAGLETQYFGPGTRLLVL.

Worth noting for this clonotype: The junction and the germline gene differ at one end; a read error may be behind it. V usage is TRBV5-1 and J usage is TRBJ2-4, with a tentative D call TRBD1 (6 bases). The J call may be in error: the DNA end matches TRBJ2-7 better. The germline gives CDR1 SGHRS, CDR2 YFSETQ. The CDR3 length is 14 residues. CDR3: CASGLGASAYEQYF. The CDR3 DNA follows: TGCGCCAGCGGCTTGGGGGCTAGTGCGTACGAGCAGTACTTC.

The rearrangement uses TRBV21-1 and TRBJ2-7; TRBD2, as called in the table, went unchecked against the DNA. TRBV21-1 is described as a pseudogene. The CDR3 contains 20 residues. Here the CDR3 DNA reads TGTGCCAGCAGCCCCCGAGGGGGGGACTACCGAAAAGGGTCCTCCTACGAGCAGTACTTC. Translation: CASSPRGGDYRKGSSYEQYF.

V gene TRBV5-5 combines with J gene TRBJ2-2; maybe TRBD2 (5 bases). The germline CDR1 and CDR2 sequences are SGHKS and YYEKEE (reference sequence). The V and J ends lost 3 bases and 6 bases respectively, with 12 bases between them. The CDR3 has 14 amino acids. The CDR3 loop reads CASSWSGGSGELFF. The CDR3 nucleotides read TGTGCCAGCAGCTGGAGCGGTGGATCCGGGGAGCTGTTTTTT.

To note about this clonotype: An end of the junction does not agree with germline; a read error may underlie this. The J gene is TRBJ2-1, the V gene TRBV5-1, with TRBD1 matching 7 bases. Germline V gene data show CDR1 as SGHRS and CDR2 as YFSETQ. The CDR3 has 15 residues. Here the CDR3 DNA reads TGCGCCAGCAGCCTCGGGACAGACTCCTACGATGAGCAGTTCTTC. Amino acids: CASSLGTDSYDEQFF.

Many counts were recorded for this clonotype. This rearrangement joins TRBV29-1 to TRBJ2-1; 10 bases line up with TRBD1. Germline CDR1 SQVTM, CDR2 ANQGSEA. With V trimmed by 3 bases and J by 7 bases, 3 bases remained unmatched. The CDR3 contains 13 residues. CDR3 residues: CSVDVGQGNEQFF. CDR3 nucleotides: TGCAGCGTTGATGTGGGACAGGGGAATGAGCAGTTCTTC.

This clonotype has more than one count but fewer than ten. The V and J genes are TRBV12-3 or TRBV12-4 and TRBJ1-1; 7 bases fit TRBD1. This CDR3 contains 14 residues. V lost 6 bases, J lost 1 base, and 5 bases stayed unmatched. The CDR3 loop reads CASRVGQQNTEAFF. The DNA of the CDR3 is TGTGCCAGCAGAGTGGGACAGCAGAACACTGAAGCTTTCTTT.

In its sample, this clonotype was seen many times. The gene calls are TRBV10-3 and TRBJ2-4; D gene unclear. The CDR3 loop spans 16 amino acids. The germline V and J ends were trimmed by 0 bases and 6 bases, with 15 bases remaining between them. Germline V gene lookup returns CDR1 ENHRY and CDR2 SYGVKD. CDR3 amino acids: CAISESRLEWGNIQYF. In DNA, the CDR3 is TGTGCCATCAGTGAGTCTAGGTTAGAATGGGGAAACATTCAGTACTTC.

The chain employs TRBV27 and TRBJ1-5; D uncertain. CDR3 length: 15 amino acids. CDR1 is MNHEY, CDR2 SMNVEV, per germline (reference sequence). V lost 4 bases and J lost 1, with 11 bases in between. The CDR3 nucleotides are TGTGCCAGCAGTTCTAGGGCAGAGAGCAATCAGCCCCAGCATTTT. It translates to CASSSRAESNQPQHF.

This clonotype was detected a few times. J is TRBJ2-7 and V is TRBV10-3, with 8 bases aligning to TRBD1. The CDR3 loop spans 17 amino acids. V shed 0 bases and J 0 bases; nucleotides not matched to a gene: 7. Germline values: CDR1 ENHRY, CDR2 SYGVKD. The CDR3 DNA is TGTGCCATCAGTGAGTCGAGTCCCGGGACAGGCTCCTACGAGCAGTACTTC. Translated, it gives CAISESSPGTGSYEQYF.

The V call is TRBV3-1, the J call TRBJ1-3; D gene ambiguous. V lost 1 base and J lost 6, with 4 bases in between. Germline CDR1 LGHDT, CDR2 YNNKEL (reference sequence). This CDR3 region has 12 residues. The CDR3, as DNA: TGTGCCAGCAGCCAAGGCGAAAACACCATATATTTT. This gives the protein CASSQGENTIYF. The variable domain in full, with the rest retrieved from reference TRBV3-1 and TRBJ1-3, is DTAVSQTPKYLVTQMGNDKSIKCEQNLGHDTMYWYKQDSKKFLKIMFSYNNKELIINETVPNRFSPKSPDKAHLNLHINSLELGDSAVYFCASSQGENTIYFGEGSWLTVV.